This T cell receptor (beta chain) emerged from a study of blood T cell repertoires in COVID-19. Study overall: Sites across the United States, Italy and Spain contributed samples from acute and convalescent COVID-19. Nucleic acid was either cDNA or gDNA, and it came from T cells, B-cell-depleted T cells, or PBMCs.

Repertoires were generated with immunoSEQ multiplex PCR, while TCRdb's copy carries only in-frame clones and drops some. The sample holds over 250,000 clones, around 87% seen once. The CDR3 consists of 16 residues. The V gene lost 4 bases and the J gene lost 1 base, with 17 bases spanning the gap. From germline, CDR1 is MNHNS and CDR2 SASEGT. The cohort comprised adults aged roughly 18 to 90 years residing in approximately 22 US areas. Sequencing input: PBMCs or T cells enriched from blood (not recorded which). This clonotype was obtained from a woman aged 30 to 39 who had recovered from COVID-19. The chain links TRBV6-1 to TRBJ2-7; D possibly corresponds to TRBD2 (6 bases). The CDR3 bases are TGTGCCAGCAGTGGCTTCGGGGGAAGGAGGTCCTACGAGCAGTACTTC. It codes for CASSGFGGRRSYEQYF.